This entry lists 22 T cell receptor beta chains sequenced from one sample in a study of T cell repertoires in cytomegalovirus infection. TCRdb called the reads again in MiXCR, with one record for every CDR3 protein. The table has hundreds of thousands of distinct CDR3 sequences, around 31% seen once. These receptors have no known antigen. Sequenced material: cultured PBMCs, taken from culture after CMV antigen stimulation. These receptor sequences come from a human donor in good health (CMV status not recorded). Some clones in this sample may be carry-over from other donors' samples.

The J gene is TRBJ2-1, the V gene TRBV20-1; 8 nucleotides align to TRBD2. Germline CDR1 and CDR2: DFQATT and SNEGSKA (reference sequence). The trim removed 3 bases at V and 1 base at J, leaving 8 bases unmatched. The CDR3 contains 16 residues. This CDR3 reads CSASGDGRESYNEQFF. CDR3 bases: TGCAGTGCTAGTGGGGACGGGAGGGAGTCCTACAATGAGCAGTTCTTC.

As regards this clonotype: Because the CDR3's place on the DNA is in doubt, the DNA is left out and the CDR3 is given as listed by TCRdb. The chain joins TRBV12-3 or TRBV12-4 to TRBJ1-3; the table's D call, TRBD1, was not checked against the DNA. The CDR3 contains 14 residues when both ends are counted. The CDR3 region is CAGGQVASGNTTYF.

The chain employs TRBV11-2 and TRBJ2-1, with D hard to call. Deletions cut 1 base from V and 3 bases from J, with 10 bases between. The CDR3 runs to 15 residues. Germline values: CDR1 SGHAT, CDR2 FQNNGV. CDR3 sequence reads: CASSLGPQYYNEQFF. CDR3 in DNA: TGTGCCAGCAGCTTAGGACCTCAGTACTACAATGAGCAGTTCTTC.

This sequence joins TRBV12-3 or TRBV12-4 and TRBJ1-5; tentative D call: TRBD1 (6 bases). This CDR3 is built from 16 residues. V was pared by 5 bases and J by 1 base, with 15 bases between. This CDR3 is CASSKRHRDSNQPQHF. The CDR3 DNA reads TGTGCCAGCAGTAAAAGACACAGGGACAGCAATCAGCCCCAGCATTTT.

The chain employs TRBV7-6 and TRBJ2-1; D is perhaps TRBD2 (7 bases). The germline gives CDR1 SGHVS, CDR2 FNYEAQ. The CDR3 sequence is 17 residues long. V was trimmed by 2 bases and J by 2 bases, leaving 16 bases between them. The DNA of the CDR3 is TGTGCCAGCAGCTTATTGGGGGCGGGGGTTCCCTACAATGAGCAGTTCTTC. It codes for CASSLLGAGVPYNEQFF.

The sample holds a few counts of this clonotype. The chain employs TRBV2 and TRBJ2-1, with D perhaps matching TRBD2 (5 bases). The CDR3 extends over 14 amino acids. Germline CDR1 reads SNHLY; CDR2 reads FYNNEI. V gave up 6 bases and J gave up 0 bases, with 9 bases separating them. The CDR3: CASSGVNSYNEQFF. The CDR3 bases are TGTGCCAGCAGCGGGGTCAACTCCTACAATGAGCAGTTCTTC.

The chain is built from TRBV6-2 or TRBV6-3 and TRBJ1-1; a possible D gene is TRBD1 (5 bases). V lost 0 bases to trimming and J lost 4 bases, with 9 bases between them. This CDR3 spans 14 amino acids. Germline CDR1 is MNHEY and CDR2 is SVGEGT. The CDR3 DNA is TGTGCCAGCAGTTACTCGAAGGGGCCCACTGAAGCTTTCTTT. Translation gives CASSYSKGPTEAFF.

This clonotype turned up a few times. The chain uses TRBV6-6 and TRBJ1-2, with D unresolved. This CDR3 has 14 amino acids. Germline CDR1 reads MNHNY; CDR2 reads SVGAGI (reference sequence). Trimming cost V 0 bases and J 2 bases, with 7 bases left between them. The CDR3, as DNA: TGTGCCAGCAGTTACTCAGGAGGGAACTATGGCTACACCTTC. Protein sequence: CASSYSGGNYGYTF.

In its sample, this clonotype was seen many times. This chain links TRBV7-8 with TRBJ2-3; 7 positions agree with TRBD2. The V gene end was trimmed by 1 base and the J gene end by 6 bases; junction bases not matched to a gene: 10. This CDR3 region has 16 residues. The germline CDR1 and CDR2 sequences are SGHVS and FQNEAQ. CDR3 in DNA: TGTGCCAGCAGCTTAGTTGGCGGGAGTGCCCCGGATACGCAGTATTTT. Its protein is CASSLVGGSAPDTQYF.

V is TRBV4-3 and J is TRBJ1-2; D perhaps matches TRBD1 (5 bases). The CDR3 contains 17 residues. V dropped 2 bases and J dropped 4 bases, with 20 bases sitting between them. Germline V gives CDR1 LGHNA, CDR2 YSLEER. CDR3 sequence: CASSQPSQGRRSYGYTF. The CDR3 DNA is TGCGCCAGCAGCCAACCCTCTCAGGGAAGGCGGTCCTATGGCTACACCTTC.

The gene calls are TRBV6-2 or TRBV6-3 and TRBJ1-1; D is uncertain. The CDR3 spans 16 residues. Germline lookup yields CDR1 MNHEY and CDR2 SVGEGT. Trimming left V 2 bases short and J 1 base short, with 14 bases between. As DNA, the CDR3 is TGTGCCAGCAGTTACCAATCAGGAACTCCGAACACTGAAGCTTTCTTT. Protein product: CASSYQSGTPNTEAFF.

This clonotype was observed once. The chain combines TRBV6-2 or TRBV6-3 with TRBJ1-3; a possible D gene is TRBD1 (5 bases). The V end was cut by 6 bases, the J end by 0 bases, with 21 bases between. Germline CDR1 reads MNHEY; CDR2 reads SVGEGT. The CDR3 spans 18 residues. The CDR3 nucleotides read TGTGCCAGCAGGGGACGAACATCGACAGCCCGCTCTGGAAACACCATATATTTT. Amino acid sequence: CASRGRTSTARSGNTIYF.

This chain connects TRBV29-1 to TRBJ2-1; 12 bases are shared with TRBD2. Per germline, CDR1 SQVTM and CDR2 ANQGSEA. The CDR3 loop spans 14 amino acids. V lost 5 bases to trimming and J lost 10 bases; unmatched junction nucleotides: 9. CDR3 loop: CSVMTSGSAAEQFF. CDR3 in DNA: TGCAGCGTTATGACTAGCGGGAGTGCGGCGGAGCAGTTCTTC.

The J gene is TRBJ2-6, the V gene TRBV6-6; D unresolved. Deletions cut 0 bases from V and 3 bases from J, with 9 bases between. CDR3 length equals 16 residues. Looked up from germline, CDR1 is MNHNY and CDR2 is SVGAGI (reference sequence). Written as DNA, the CDR3 is TGTGCCAGCAGTTACTCTCTGGTCGGTGGGGCCAACGTCCTGACTTTC. Protein sequence: CASSYSLVGGANVLTF.

This chain joins TRBV6-1 and TRBJ1-5, with TRBD1 as a possible D gene (6 bases). V lost 8 bases to trimming and J lost 4 bases, with 12 bases between them. In germline, CDR1 is MNHNS, CDR2 SASEGT. CDR3 length: 13 amino acids. Here the CDR3 DNA reads TGTGCCAGCGGACTTACAGGGAATCAGCCCCAGCATTTT. It yields the protein CASGLTGNQPQHF.

The J gene is TRBJ2-7, the V gene TRBV10-3; TRBD1 agrees at 9 bases. Looked up from germline, CDR1 is ENHRY and CDR2 is SYGVKD. V gave up 2 bases and J gave up 8 bases; unmatched junction bases: 7. The CDR3 runs to 14 residues. DNA for the CDR3: TGTGCCATCAGTGAGAGGGGGGACAGGGCGCAGCAGTACTTC. Its translation: CAISERGDRAQQYF.

The chain is built from TRBV10-3 and TRBJ1-1; 7 bases are a match to TRBD1. Per the germline V gene, CDR1 is ENHRY and CDR2 is SYGVKD. This CDR3 has 14 amino acids. The V gene end was trimmed by 2 bases and the J gene end by 5 bases; junction bases not matched to a gene: 5. CDR3 amino acids: CAISELQGQTEAFF. The CDR3 coding sequence is TGTGCCATCAGTGAGCTACAGGGACAGACTGAAGCTTTCTTT.

About this clonotype: Since a much larger clone is just one base distant, this may be a read error. The chain couples TRBV5-4 to TRBJ2-3, with 8 bases fitting TRBD2. V shed 4 bases and J 5 bases; nucleotides not matched to a gene: 6. The length of the CDR3 is 14 residues. Germline V gene data show CDR1 as SGHNT and CDR2 as YYREEE (reference sequence). This CDR3 is CASSPGLGEDTQYF. CDR3 in DNA: TGTGCCAGCAGCCCGGGACTAGGGGAAGATACGCAGTATTTT.

This clonotype was counted a single time. The chain joins TRBV9 to TRBJ1-2; D is unclear. Germline values: CDR1 SGDLS, CDR2 YYNGEE. Trimming shortened V by 0 bases and J by 1 base, and 10 bases separated the two germline ends. This CDR3 has 15 residues. CDR3 residues: CASSVGPGSNYGYTF. The CDR3 nucleotides read TGTGCCAGCAGCGTAGGTCCAGGCAGTAACTATGGCTACACCTTC.

The chain uses TRBV2 and TRBJ1-6; D might be TRBD1 (5 bases). The ends were cut back, 10 bases at V and 0 bases at J, with 10 bases in the middle. This CDR3 contains 14 residues. CDR1 and CDR2 (germline): SNHLY, FYNNEI. In DNA form, the CDR3 reads TGTGCCAATAGACAGAGCTCCTATAATTCACCCCTCCACTTT. This encodes CANRQSSYNSPLHF.

V gene TRBV5-6 combines with J gene TRBJ2-5; D is uncertain. The V gene lost 4 bases and the J gene lost 4 bases, with 17 bases spanning the gap. The germline V gene encodes CDR1 SGHDT and CDR2 YYEEEE. The CDR3 loop spans 15 amino acids. The CDR3 region is CASSTLRASPETQYF. CDR3 nucleotide sequence: TGTGCCAGCAGCACCCTACGAGCGTCTCCAGAGACCCAGTACTTC.

The rearrangement joins TRBV3-1 to TRBJ2-1, with unresolved D. The V gene's germline CDR1 is LGHDT and CDR2 YNNKEL (reference sequence). CDR3 length equals 13 residues. The V gene lost 0 bases and the J gene lost 6 bases, with 6 bases spanning the gap. The CDR3 DNA is TGTGCCAGCAGCCAAGATCGCCTCAATGAGCAGTTCTTC. Residues: CASSQDRLNEQFF.